One and the same sample provided the 20 T cell receptor beta chains below, sequenced in a study of human T cells and chemical hapten exposure. TCRdb redid the calling of the RACE reads with MiXCR, one entry per CDR3 protein. The table includes 350,000 or so distinct CDR3 sequences, 6% to 8.5% detected once. Documented time point: patch test 1, 2 weeks after DPC sensitization. Treatment here: therapeutic diphenylcyclopropenone sensitization with weekly scalp DPC. Sample: whole blood, taken in connection with sensitization to the hapten diphenylcyclopropenone (DPC). The source of these receptors is a woman between 18 and 29 years old with alopecia areata. Some clones in this sample may be carry-over from other donors' samples.

This clonotype was seen repeatedly, ten times or more. V gene TRBV4-3 combines with J gene TRBJ2-3; TRBD2 aligns across 8 bases. The junction had 7 bases not matched to a gene; V was cut back by 0 bases and J by 2 bases. The germline V gene encodes CDR1 LGHNA and CDR2 YSLEER. CDR3 length equals 17 residues. Here the CDR3 reads CASSQEGPAGVTDTQYF. The CDR3 DNA reads as TGCGCCAGCAGCCAAGAGGGTCCAGCGGGGGTCACAGATACGCAGTATTTT.

This rearrangement joins TRBV2 to TRBJ1-5; D gene uncertain. Per the germline V gene, CDR1 is SNHLY and CDR2 is FYNNEI. This CDR3 region has 15 residues. V lost 7 bases to trimming and J lost 0 bases, with 13 bases between them. The CDR3 region has the DNA TGTGCCAGCAATAACGACGGTCATAGCAATCAGCCCCAGCATTTT. It codes for CASNNDGHSNQPQHF.

Points on this clonotype: Just one base apart from a much larger clone, this may be a read error. The chain is built from TRBV5-1 and TRBJ2-4; 10 nucleotides agree with TRBD1. Germline CDR1 SGHRS, CDR2 YFSETQ. The CDR3 covers 18 residues. This CDR3 is CASSLGQGASVAKNTQYF. The CDR3 nucleotides are TGCGCCAGCAGCTTGGGACAGGGGGCGAGTGTCGCCAAAAACACTCAGTACTTC.

The chain employs TRBV7-2 and TRBJ1-1; perhaps TRBD1 as D (6 bases). The CDR3 is 14 amino acids. V lost 5 bases, J lost 10 bases, and 20 bases lay in between. CDR1 is SGHTA and CDR2 is FQGNSA in the germline V gene. The CDR3 is CASSRDRTARGAFF. The CDR3 DNA reads TGTGCCAGCAGCCGGGACCGGACAGCTCGAGGAGCTTTCTTT.

This clonotype turned up a few times. The chain joins TRBV20-1 to TRBJ1-2; TRBD1 aligns across 8 bases. The germline CDR1 and CDR2 sequences are DFQATT and SNEGSKA (reference sequence). This CDR3 has 14 residues. The V gene end was trimmed by 5 bases and the J gene end by 8 bases; junction bases not matched to a gene: 13. The CDR3 reads CSAPNPTGEEGYTF. Written as DNA, the CDR3 is TGCAGTGCTCCGAACCCGACAGGGGAGGAAGGCTACACCTTC.

The rearrangement links TRBV28 to TRBJ1-6, with 8 bases that match TRBD1. V lost 2 bases to trimming and J lost 4 bases; unmatched junction nucleotides: 4. Per the germline V gene, CDR1 is MDHEN and CDR2 is SYDVKM. This CDR3 contains 16 residues. The CDR3 coding sequence is TGTGCCAGCAGTTTAGGGGACAGGAGATATAATTCACCCCTCCACTTT. Residues: CASSLGDRRYNSPLHF.

The V call is TRBV10-3, the J call TRBJ1-2, with D tentatively TRBD1 (5 bases). This CDR3 comprises 16 residues. V was trimmed by 6 bases and J by 1 base, leaving 18 bases between them. Germline-derived CDR1 and CDR2 are ENHRY and SYGVKD. The CDR3 here is CAIRSNSGTHNYGYTF. As DNA, the CDR3 is TGTGCCATCAGAAGTAACTCCGGGACGCATAACTATGGCTACACCTTC.

This clonotype occurred many times. The V call is TRBV4-1, the J call TRBJ1-1; D ambiguous. In germline, CDR1 is MGHRA, CDR2 YSYEKL. Trimming shortened V by 0 bases and J by 4 bases, and 6 bases separated the two germline ends. The CDR3 is 13 amino acids. CDR3 protein: CASSQDRSTEAFF. CDR3 coding DNA: TGCGCCAGCAGCCAAGATAGGTCCACTGAAGCTTTCTTT.

J is TRBJ2-6 and V is TRBV5-4; D call uncertain. CDR3 length equals 17 residues. Germline V gene lookup returns CDR1 SGHNT and CDR2 YYREEE (reference sequence). V was shortened by 0 bases and J by 2 bases, with 12 bases between the two germline ends. The CDR3, as DNA: TGTGCCAGCAGCTTGGGGCCCGGCCAAACTGGGGCCAACGTCCTGACTTTC. It is translated as CASSLGPGQTGANVLTF.

This clonotype was counted at least ten times. In DNA form, the CDR3 reads TGTGCCATCAGTGACCCCAAGACCGGGACAGGGGGCGGCGAGCAGTACTTC. Translated, it gives CAISDPKTGTGGGEQYF. The chain uses TRBV10-3 and TRBJ2-7; TRBD1 agrees at 12 bases. Germline CDR1 and CDR2: ENHRY and SYGVKD. The CDR3 totals 17 residues. Germline trimming cut 3 bases from V and 6 bases from J; bases unmatched to any gene: 12.

The chain recombines TRBV4-2 with TRBJ2-2, with a weak D call TRBD2 (7 bases). Germline V CDR1 and CDR2: LGHNA, YNFKEQ. Trimming took 4 bases from V and 6 from J, leaving 12 bases between them. The CDR3 has 14 residues. As DNA, the CDR3 is TGTGCCAGCAGCCCCGGGGGGCACGCCGGGGAGCTGTTTTTT. Its protein product is CASSPGGHAGELFF.

This rearrangement joins TRBV3-1 to TRBJ2-5; D could derive from TRBD1 or TRBD2 (6 bases each). CDR3 length equals 15 residues. V gave up 5 bases and J gave up 1 base, with 14 bases separating them. The germline CDR1 and CDR2 sequences are LGHDT and YNNKEL (reference sequence). In DNA form, the CDR3 reads TGTGCCAGCAGCGGCGGAGGGGGACGCCAAGAGACCCAGTACTTC. Its translation: CASSGGGGRQETQYF.

This clonotype has just a few counts. This chain connects TRBV6-2 or TRBV6-3 to TRBJ2-1; 7 nucleotides line up with TRBD2. The germline gives CDR1 MNHEY, CDR2 SVGEGT. The CDR3 contains 11 residues. V lost 5 bases and J lost 13; bases outside the gene matches: 5. In DNA, the CDR3 is TGTGCCAGCAGTCCCGGGACTATCCAGTTCTTC. The encoded protein is CASSPGTIQFF.

This clonotype was seen only a few times. The V and J genes are TRBV5-1 and TRBJ2-3; 10 bases are shared with TRBD1. J gave up 3 bases and V 4 bases, and 8 bases lay outside the gene matches. In germline, CDR1 is SGHRS, CDR2 YFSETQ. This CDR3 is 16 amino acids long. The CDR3 here is CASSAGGQGLTDTQYF. As DNA, the CDR3 is TGCGCCAGCAGCGCTGGGGGACAGGGGCTAACAGATACGCAGTATTTT.

The chain uses TRBV20-1 and TRBJ1-1; D unresolved. The CDR3 is made up of 14 amino acids. Trimming removed 0 bases at V and 7 bases at J, with 15 bases between. Germline V lookup: CDR1 DFQATT, CDR2 SNEGSKA (reference sequence). CDR3 nucleotides: TGCAGTGCTAGAGATAAGTGGCAGATTAATGAAGCTTTCTTT. Its translation: CSARDKWQINEAFF.

This clonotype has only a few counts. The chain couples TRBV25-1 to TRBJ2-3; no firm D call. The CDR3 is made up of 11 amino acids. The germline V gene encodes CDR1 MGHDK and CDR2 SYGVNS. Trimming removed 8 bases at V and 4 bases at J, with 7 bases between. The DNA for the CDR3 is TGTGCCAGCGGTGCGGCAGATACGCAGTATTTT. This encodes CASGAADTQYF.

V and J are TRBV4-1 and TRBJ2-2, with no clear D. Per the germline V gene, CDR1 is MGHRA and CDR2 is YSYEKL. Trimming cost V 0 bases and J 9 bases, with 2 bases left between them. The CDR3 runs to 11 residues. The CDR3 region is CASSQDRELFF. CDR3 in DNA: TGCGCCAGCAGCCAAGATCGGGAGCTGTTTTTT.

This clonotype was recorded a few times. The chain has TRBV5-1 and TRBJ1-4; D unclear. The V gene lost 0 bases and the J gene lost 8 bases, with 17 bases spanning the gap. CDR1 and CDR2 from the germline V gene are SGHRS and YFSETQ. This CDR3 contains 16 residues. The CDR3 loop is CASSLELAVKREKLFF. The CDR3 coding sequence is TGCGCCAGCAGCTTGGAGTTGGCAGTCAAGAGAGAAAAACTGTTTTTT.

This clonotype showed up many times. The V call is TRBV12-3 or TRBV12-4, the J call TRBJ1-5, with TRBD1 matching over 8 bases. V lost 4 bases to trimming and J lost 6 bases; unmatched junction nucleotides: 8. The CDR3 runs 15 residues. CDR3 residues: CASSSGQGKVQPQHF. As DNA, the CDR3 is TGTGCCAGCAGTTCCGGACAGGGCAAAGTTCAGCCCCAGCATTTT.

The sample holds a few counts of this clonotype. The chain combines TRBV25-1 with TRBJ1-4; the D gene is possibly TRBD1 (5 bases). The CDR3 totals 15 residues. Trimming shortened V by 1 base and J by 8 bases, and 14 bases separated the two germline ends. Germline loops: CDR1 MGHDK, CDR2 SYGVNS. The CDR3 region is CASSESGGLEEKLFF. In DNA, the CDR3 is TGTGCCAGCAGTGAATCGGGGGGTTTAGAAGAAAAACTGTTTTTT.